This TCR beta chain was sequenced during a study of a mutant IDH1 vaccine in newly diagnosed glioma (dated by TCRdb to the early 2020s). Context from the whole study: Eight vaccinations were administered to patients in weeks 1, 3, 5, 7, 11, 15, 19 and 23, corresponding to visits V03 through V10. Peripheral blood was collected at six visits: V03 (baseline), V05, V07, V10, V12 and V13. Vaccination was initiated 4-6 weeks after radiotherapy alone, or concurrently with temozolomide cycles in the chemotherapy-containing groups. Of the 32 patients who were treated, around 62% were male and roughly 40% were female, and the mean age was approximately 40 years. Prior to enrollment, patients had been given standard therapy consisting of radiotherapy alone, temozolomide alone, or radiochemotherapy with temozolomide, with the combination given to most patients. Longitudinal TCRB deep sequencing was done for roughly 23 treated patients, wherever samples were available for exploratory analyses.

According to the study, the label for this sample's time point signals: week 23, last vaccination. Every vaccine dose consisted of 300 ug of a 20-mer mutant IDH1 peptide in Montanide, administered subcutaneously together with topical imiquimod. The donors had newly diagnosed IDH1-mutant astrocytomas of WHO grade 3 or 4 that showed loss of nuclear ATRX. The samples were drawn from NOA16, a multicentre, single-arm, open-label phase I trial in Germany that tested a mutant IDH1 peptide vaccine in humans for the first time. Genomic DNA for TCRB sequencing was isolated from EDTA blood with the DNeasy Blood and Tissue Kit. What the research found in general, with its limitations: Pseudoprogression appeared unrelated to alterations in the top peripheral T cell clonotypes detected by TCRB sequencing. Selection of PBMC samples for TCRB deep sequencing was based on availability. It was noted by the authors that analyses of patient blood samples could not be reproduced owing to sample limitations. Across multiple MHC alleles, vaccine-induced immune responses were seen in 90% to 95% of patients.

Receptors were amplified or captured by the immunoSEQ multiplex PCR assay. Rearranged TCR beta chain sequences were amplified with the hsTCRB Kit following the manufacturer's protocol. TCRB libraries were sequenced on an Illumina MiSeq. The study's processing was this. Demultiplexing, trimming and gene mapping were performed with the kit vendor's proprietary platform. TCRdb carries this immuneACCESS record with in-frame sequences only. Its versions omit some clonotypes, under half of them owing to an unresolved V gene in the studies checked, with the rest unexplained. V, J and clone size were drawn from that table, and D and trimming were deduced from the DNA. The sample data list approximately 35,000 clones, and approximately 90% of these were observed just once. The ten most abundant clones make up around 2.4% of the sample. As concerns this clone: Its recognized antigen is unknown. Qualities for individual bases were not recorded, and no much larger clone is one base off.

The clonotype comes from a man in his forties with glioma. The sequencing here drew on PBMCs, taken from a glioma patient whose treatment included an IDH1 peptide vaccine.

CDR3 loop: CASSPRLAEAQETQYF. The sequenced DNA: TGTGCCAGCTCACCGAGACTAGCGGAAGCACAAGAGACCCAGTACTTC. This sequence uses TRBV18 and TRBJ2-5, with TRBD2 matching 9 junction bases. Including cysteine and phenylalanine, the CDR3 has 16 amino acids. Just the 48-base CDR3 DNA is kept, in frame starting at base 1. As encoded in the germline V gene, CDR1 is KGHSH while CDR2 is LQKENI. The germline V and J ends show losses of 3 bases and 2 bases respectively, and no gene match explains 7 bases of the junction.